The 8 T cell receptor beta chains given below trace back to one sample, sequenced in a study of circulating tumor DNA in untreated peripheral T-cell lymphoma. Method: immunoSEQ multiplex PCR; TCRdb's copy keeps in-frame clones and lacks some. The sample carries 6,000 or so clones, 60% to 85% recorded once. Sequences were obtained from tumor tissue. All receptors come from a human donor with peripheral T-cell lymphoma.

This clone was detected only once. The genes are TRBV30 and TRBJ1-5; 8 positions agree with TRBD1. Per germline, CDR1 GTSNPN and CDR2 SVGIG (reference sequence). V was clipped by 2 bases and J by 5 bases; unmatched bases: 2. The CDR3 covers 13 residues. The DNA for the CDR3 is TGTGCCTGGAGTAACAGGGGGGATCAGCCCCAGCATTTT. Its translation: CAWSNRGDQPQHF.

In regard to this clone: Sequence at one end of the junction differs from germline and may be a read error. This chain connects TRBV6-4 to TRBJ2-5; no clear D. Germline V CDR1 and CDR2: MRHNA, SNTAGT. The CDR3 is made up of 16 amino acids. The CDR3 reads CASSYSRNSSEETQYF. The CDR3 DNA is TGTGCCAGCAGTTACTCGAGGAACTCATCGGAAGAGACCCAGTACTTC.

J is TRBJ1-1 and V is TRBV6-8; tentative D call: TRBD1 (6 bases). The germline CDR1 and CDR2 sequences are MNHGY and SAAAGT. CDR3 length: 13 residues. Trimming stripped 5 bases from V and 9 bases from J, with 16 bases between. CDR3 coding DNA: TGTGCCAGCAGTGCCCCCGGGACATCTCAAGCTTTCTTT. Translating gives CASSAPGTSQAFF.

This chain uses TRBV28 with TRBJ2-4; 8 bases line up with TRBD2. The V segment lost 6 bases and the J segment 8 bases; nucleotides outside the gene matches: 6. Per germline, CDR1 MDHEN and CDR2 SYDVKM. There are 13 residues in the CDR3. The DNA of the CDR3 is TGTGCCAGCAGGGTAGCGGGGTCGGACATTCAGTACTTC. Amino acid sequence: CASRVAGSDIQYF.

As DNA, the CDR3 is TGTGCCAGCAGTTTGGTGGGACCAGATACGCAGTATTTT. Encoded protein: CASSLVGPDTQYF. The chain combines TRBV28 with TRBJ2-3, with D possibly called TRBD1 or TRBD2 (5 bases each). CDR3 length: 13 residues. Germline CDR1 reads MDHEN; CDR2 reads SYDVKM. V was shortened by 3 bases and J by 4 bases, with 8 bases between the two germline ends.

The genes are TRBV28 and TRBJ1-1; 9 nucleotides align to TRBD1. The CDR3 has 15 residues. CDR1 is MDHEN, CDR2 SYDVKM, per germline. The ends lost 5 bases at V and 0 bases at J; junction bases unmatched: 4. The DNA of the CDR3 is TGTGCCAGCAGTAGGGACAGGGTAATGAACACTGAAGCTTTCTTT. Amino acids: CASSRDRVMNTEAFF.

This chain uses TRBV5-1 with TRBJ2-4, with D maybe TRBD2 (7 bases). V was shortened by 4 bases and J by 5 bases, with 19 bases between the two germline ends. The CDR3 has 16 residues. CDR1 is SGHRS, CDR2 YFSETQ, per germline. CDR3 residues: CASSLRGAGAENIQYF. The CDR3 DNA follows: TGCGCCAGCAGCCTGCGAGGGGCGGGGGCGGAAAACATTCAGTACTTC.

On this clone: One end of the junction is discordant with germline, which a read error may explain. CDR3 residues: CAISGDPGENTEAFF. The DNA of the CDR3 is TGTGCCATCAGTGGGGATCCGGGGGAGAACACTGAAGCTTTCTTT. The rearrangement joins TRBV6-8 to TRBJ1-1; D possibly corresponds to TRBD1 (5 bases). The germline gives CDR1 MNHGY, CDR2 SAAAGT. This CDR3 is 15 amino acids long.